These T cell receptor beta chains were read from a single sample in a study of cytomegalovirus exposure and HLA in healthy donors. The protocol was immunoSEQ multiplex PCR, while the TCRdb copy is restricted to in-frame clones and leaves out a portion. Among about 130,000 clones listed, more than 65% were seen once. Source material: PBMCs. These receptors originate from a woman between 40 and 55 years old in good health and CMV-seropositive. The CDR3 runs from the conserved cysteine through the conserved F or W. Each record gives: V gene, clone size, J gene, D gene, CDR3 protein, CDR3 DNA. D genes are given only for firm matches. Part of the rows lack a size; the others show once, few, many or a class for expanded clones.

>TRBV5-1|NA|TRBJ1-2|TRBD1
CASSLWATGENYGYTF
TGCGCCAGCAGCTTGTGGGCGACAGGGGAGAACTATGGCTACACCTTC
>TRBV10-3|NA|TRBJ2-7|TRBD2
CAISERLAGGAYEQYF
TGTGCCATCAGTGAAAGGCTAGCGGGAGGGGCCTACGAGCAGTACTTC
>TRBV4-2|few|TRBJ2-4|TRBD2
CASSQKGRAGGGYIQYF
TGTGCCAGCAGCCAAAAGGGCCGCGCCGGGGGGGGATACATTCAGTACTTC
>TRBV6-4|NA|TRBJ2-5|NA
CASKGVPVKKTQYF
TGTGCCAGCAAAGGGGTACCCGTTAAAAAGACCCAGTACTTC
>TRBV5-1|NA|TRBJ2-7|TRBD1
CASSSGTGGVGDSREQYF
TGCGCCAGCAGCTCCGGGACAGGGGGCGTAGGGGATTCGAGGGAGCAGTACTTC
>TRBV2|once|TRBJ2-1|TRBD2
CASSVLAGGGHEQFF
TGTGCCAGCAGTGTACTAGCGGGAGGGGGCCATGAGCAGTTCTTC
>TRBV5-1|NA|TRBJ2-4|TRBD1
CASSPRGRLDNIQYF
TGCGCCAGCAGCCCCAGGGGGCGTTTAGATAACATTCAGTACTTC
>TRBV7-2|NA|TRBJ2-7|NA
CASSPDSVSSYEQYF
TGTGCCAGCAGCCCAGACTCGGTGAGCTCCTACGAGCAGTACTTC
>TRBV7-3|NA|TRBJ1-6|NA
CASSSTGDSNSPLHF
TGTGCCAGCAGCTCCACAGGAGACTCTAATTCACCCCTCCACTTT
>TRBV29-1|few|TRBJ1-3|NA
CSVGNTFSGNTIYF
TGCAGCGTTGGTAACACCTTCTCTGGAAACACCATATATTTT
>TRBV15|NA|TRBJ2-1|TRBD2
CATSRDRLAGSEQFF
TGTGCCACCAGCAGAGATCGACTAGCGGGAAGTGAGCAGTTCTTC
>TRBV21-1|NA|TRBJ2-2|NA
CASGRQENTGELFF
TGTGCCAGCGGACGACAGGAAAACACCGGGGAGCTGTTTTTT
>TRBV5-1|few|TRBJ2-5|TRBD2
CASTTEGWEGRRRETQYF
TGCGCCAGCACCACCGAGGGGTGGGAGGGCCGTCGGCGGGAGACCCAGTACTTC
>TRBV5-4|NA|TRBJ2-2|NA
CASKVGGRSPGELFF
TGTGCCAGCAAAGTGGGGGGGCGATCGCCCGGGGAGCTGTTTTTT
>TRBV20-1|NA|TRBJ2-3|NA
CSAGWLATQYF
TGCAGTGCGGGATGGCTAGCTACGCAGTATTTT
>TRBV6-1|NA|TRBJ1-5|NA
CASTAGNQPQHF
TGTGCCAGCACCGCAGGCAATCAGCCCCAGCATTTT
>TRBV11-2|NA|TRBJ2-3|TRBD1
CASSLRGRGSTDTQYF
TGTGCCAGCAGCTTAAGGGGCAGGGGGAGCACAGATACGCAGTATTTT
>TRBV19|few|TRBJ2-6|NA
CASSLAGANVLTF
TGTGCCAGCTCCCTTGCTGGGGCCAACGTCCTGACTTTC
>TRBV6-4|NA|TRBJ2-5|NA
CASRLPQETQYF
TGTGCCAGCCGGTTACCTCAAGAGACCCAGTACTTC
>TRBV30|NA|TRBJ1-3|NA
CAWSVPRASGNTIYF
TGTGCCTGGAGTGTACCCAGGGCGTCTGGAAACACCATATATTTT
>TRBV2|NA|TRBJ1-1|NA
CASPLTANTEAFF
TGTGCCAGCCCCTTGACAGCGAACACTGAAGCTTTCTTT
>TRBV19|NA|TRBJ1-5|TRBD1
CASTSPRTGSNQPQHF
TGTGCCAGTACCTCCCCCCGGACAGGATCCAATCAGCCCCAGCATTTT